This T cell receptor (beta chain) came from a study of CD8 T cells in ankylosing spondylitis (dated by TCRdb to the late 2010s). Regarding the research as a whole: To find TCR variants linked to disease, the study profiled T cell receptor beta repertoires in ankylosing spondylitis patients and healthy donors. Peripheral blood was sampled, and synovial fluid was additionally collected from ankylosing spondylitis patients. The full study cohort was made up of 25 ankylosing spondylitis patients and 108 healthy donors. Findings and caveats that apply to the study as a whole: A TCR beta motif made up of 7 to 9 highly homologous amino acid variants appeared to be characteristic of blood from ankylosing spondylitis patients. Significant enrichment of the disease-linked clones was reported in matched synovial fluid samples from ankylosing spondylitis patients. The disease-linked clones had a CD8+ phenotype and were found at relatively low frequencies in peripheral blood. Some of the motif variants had been reported before in the synovial fluid and blood of reactive arthritis patients, a finding that suggests common disease-initiation mechanisms.

These reads were obtained on an Illumina HiSeq 2500. Quantitative 5'-RACE with molecular barcodes was used to prepare TCR beta libraries. From the authors' description of their analysis: A new computational method, built on a probabilistic model of VDJ rearrangement, was used to identify disease-linked TCR variants. Clones were called with MiXCR by TCRdb after fastp trimmed the public reads at Q25, and only in-frame beta chains were retained. Entries that share a CDR3 protein sequence are merged under the most common genes and DNA. These V and J calls derive from TCRdb rather than the authors' analysis. In this sample the table shows around 890,000 distinct CDR3 sequences, 12% of which occur a single time. Jointly, the top ten make up roughly 0.51% of the sample. From the cysteine up to the phenylalanine, the CDR3 has a length of 15 residues. Only CDR3 DNA remains: 45 bases, in frame from the first base. In the germline V gene, CDR1 corresponds to ENHRY and CDR2 to SYGVKD. Relative to germline, V is missing 5 bases and J is missing 8 bases, with 11 bases of the junction outside any gene match.

This clonotype was recorded a few times. The clone's antigen remains unknown. Per-base qualities were not stored, and no clone one base away is much larger. The specimen was blood, either unsorted or a sorted T cell fraction (not recorded which). The V and J genes are TRBV10-3 and TRBJ1-2; the central 10 bases match TRBD1. The sequence derives from a male donor with ankylosing spondylitis. For the CDR3, the sequence is CAISPPGTGERGYTF. The sequenced DNA: TGTGCCATCAGTCCCCCCGGGACAGGGGAGCGAGGCTACACCTTC.